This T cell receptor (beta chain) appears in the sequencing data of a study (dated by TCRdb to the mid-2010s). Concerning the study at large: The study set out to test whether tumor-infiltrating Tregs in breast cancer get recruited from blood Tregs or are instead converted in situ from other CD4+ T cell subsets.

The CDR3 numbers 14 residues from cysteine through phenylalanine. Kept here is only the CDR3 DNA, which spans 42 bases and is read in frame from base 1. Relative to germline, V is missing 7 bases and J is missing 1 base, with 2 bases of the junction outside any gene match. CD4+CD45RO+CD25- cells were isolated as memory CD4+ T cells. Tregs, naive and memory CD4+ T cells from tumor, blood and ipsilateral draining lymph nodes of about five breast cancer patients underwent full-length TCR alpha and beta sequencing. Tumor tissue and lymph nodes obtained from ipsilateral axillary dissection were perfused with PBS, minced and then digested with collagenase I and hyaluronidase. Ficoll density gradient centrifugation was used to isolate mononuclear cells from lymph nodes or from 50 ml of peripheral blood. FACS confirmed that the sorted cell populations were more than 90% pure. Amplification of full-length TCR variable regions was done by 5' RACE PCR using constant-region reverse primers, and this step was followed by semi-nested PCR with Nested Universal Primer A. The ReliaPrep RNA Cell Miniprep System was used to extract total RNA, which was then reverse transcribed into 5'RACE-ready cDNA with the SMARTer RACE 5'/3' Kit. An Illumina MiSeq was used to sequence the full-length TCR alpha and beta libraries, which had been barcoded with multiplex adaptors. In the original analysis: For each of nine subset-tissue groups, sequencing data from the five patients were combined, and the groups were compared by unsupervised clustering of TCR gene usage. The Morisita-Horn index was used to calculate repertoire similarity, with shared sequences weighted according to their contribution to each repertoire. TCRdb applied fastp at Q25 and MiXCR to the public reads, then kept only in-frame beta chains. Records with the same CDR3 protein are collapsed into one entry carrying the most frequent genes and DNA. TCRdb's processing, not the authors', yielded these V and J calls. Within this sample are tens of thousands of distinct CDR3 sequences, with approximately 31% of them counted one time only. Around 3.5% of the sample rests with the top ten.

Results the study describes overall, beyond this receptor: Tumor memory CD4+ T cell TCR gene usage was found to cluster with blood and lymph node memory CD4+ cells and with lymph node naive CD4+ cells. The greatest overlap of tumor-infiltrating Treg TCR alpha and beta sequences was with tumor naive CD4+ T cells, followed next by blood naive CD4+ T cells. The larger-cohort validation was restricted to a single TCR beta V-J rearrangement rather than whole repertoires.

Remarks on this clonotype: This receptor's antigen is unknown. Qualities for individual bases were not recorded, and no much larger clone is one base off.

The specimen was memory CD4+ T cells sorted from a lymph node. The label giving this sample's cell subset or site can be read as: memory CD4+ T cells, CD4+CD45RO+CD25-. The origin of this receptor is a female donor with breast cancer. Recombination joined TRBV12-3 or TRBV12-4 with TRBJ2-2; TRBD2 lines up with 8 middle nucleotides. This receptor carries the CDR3 CASNSGGNTGELFF. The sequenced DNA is TGTGCCAGCAACAGCGGGGGGAACACCGGGGAGCTGTTTTTT.